Presented here are 21 T cell receptor beta chains from one specimen sequenced in a study of beta chain features in type 1 diabetes. Isolated RNA was reverse transcribed in full, so expressed TCRB transcripts were sequenced. Sequenced by immunoSEQ multiplex PCR; TCRdb stores in-frame clones only, minus some. In the table there are 620,000 or so clones, roughly 15% of which are singletons. Sequenced sample: naive CD4+ T cells from blood. The receptors shown here come from a young man in good health.

At least ten counts were recorded for this clone. The V and J genes are TRBV14 and TRBJ2-1, with 11 bases aligning to TRBD2. Germline values: CDR1 SGHDN, CDR2 FVKESK. The CDR3 is made up of 17 amino acids. J was trimmed by 3 bases and V by 4 bases; bases with no gene match: 8. The CDR3 loop reads CASSPRGLADRYNEQFF. DNA for the CDR3: TGTGCCAGCAGCCCACGGGGACTAGCGGACCGCTACAATGAGCAGTTCTTC.

The table lists this clone with a few counts. V and J are TRBV5-4 and TRBJ1-4; 9 bases map to TRBD1. Germline-derived CDR1 and CDR2 are SGHNT and YYREEE (reference sequence). This CDR3 comprises 15 residues. Germline trimming cut 5 bases from V and 0 bases from J; bases unmatched to any gene: 2. The chain's CDR3 is CASRRTGATNEKLFF. DNA for the CDR3: TGTGCCAGCAGGCGGACAGGGGCAACTAATGAAAAACTGTTTTTT.

The chain links TRBV14 to TRBJ2-2; the D gene is possibly TRBD1 (6 bases). Trimming took off 3 bases at V and 3 bases at J, with 20 bases between the two ends. There are 18 residues in the CDR3. Germline V gene sequence: CDR1 SGHDN, CDR2 FVKESK. Here the CDR3 reads CASSQIDRFSFHTGELFF. The CDR3 nucleotides read TGTGCCAGCAGCCAGATAGACAGGTTCTCCTTTCACACCGGGGAGCTGTTTTTT. Variable domain in full (rest from reference TRBV14 and TRBJ2-2): EAGVTQFPSHSVIEKGQTVTLRCDPISGHDNLYWYRRVMGKEIKFLLHFVKESKQDESGMPNNRFLAERTGGTYSTLKVQPAELEDSGVYFCASSQIDRFSFHTGELFFGEGSRLTVL.

Only a few counts were recorded for this clone. The rearrangement uses TRBV7-2 and TRBJ1-2; the match to TRBD1 covers 8 bases. CDR3 length: 15 residues. Germline assignment: CDR1 SGHTA and CDR2 FQGNSA. Unmatched junction bases numbered 9, after V lost 3 bases and J lost 6 bases. The CDR3, as DNA: TGTGCCAGCAGCTTTATTGGGACAGGAACAAATGGCTACACCTTC. This sequence encodes CASSFIGTGTNGYTF.

This clone was counted only a few times. Mismatch with germline at one junction end may stem from a read error. The chain uses TRBV28 and TRBJ2-7, with 7 bases matching TRBD1. The germline V gene encodes CDR1 MDHEN and CDR2 SYDVKM. The CDR3 covers 12 residues. The CDR3 DNA is TGTGCCAGCAGTTTACCCGGACAGGTAGTATGCTTC. This sequence encodes CASSLPGQVVCF. The full variable domain, its missing parts supplied by reference TRBV28 and TRBJ2-7, is DVKVTQSSRYLVKRTGEKVFLECVQDMDHENMFWYRQDPGLGLRLIYFSYDVKMKEKGDIPEGYSVSREKKERFSLILESASTNQTSMYLCASSLPGQVVCFGPGTRLTVT.

This clone came up a few times. This sequence joins TRBV2 and TRBJ1-3; D may be TRBD1 (5 bases). This CDR3 region has 14 residues. The ends were cut back, 3 bases at V and 9 bases at J, with 15 bases in the middle. Germline values: CDR1 SNHLY, CDR2 FYNNEI. DNA of the CDR3: TGTGCCAGCAGTGAGTCGGGCTGGGGGAGCACCATATATTTT. Its translation: CASSESGWGSTIYF.

V and J are TRBV19 and TRBJ2-1; 10 bases match TRBD2. Germline values: CDR1 LNHDA, CDR2 SQIVND (reference sequence). The CDR3 sequence is 16 residues long. Unmatched junction bases numbered 8, after V lost 4 bases and J lost 5 bases. The CDR3 DNA is TGTGCCAGTAGTAAACTAGCGGGAAGTGGGGACAATGAGCAGTTCTTC. Amino acid sequence: CASSKLAGSGDNEQFF.

The chain carries TRBV28 and TRBJ1-6; D remains unclear. The CDR3 loop spans 13 amino acids. Germline V CDR1 and CDR2: MDHEN, SYDVKM. The V end lost 8 bases, the J end lost 9 bases, and 14 bases lay between the germline ends. CDR3 DNA sequence: TGTGCCAGCGGGCGGCACCCAAGTTCACCCCTCCACTTT. It specifies CASGRHPSSPLHF.

This chain links TRBV10-3 with TRBJ2-7; 9 bases are shared with TRBD1. The V gene end was trimmed by 8 bases and the J gene end by 3 bases; junction bases not matched to a gene: 8. Germline V gene lookup returns CDR1 ENHRY and CDR2 SYGVKD. The CDR3 is 14 residues long. The CDR3 loop reads CAIESGTGSYEQYF. In nucleotides, the CDR3 is TGTGCCATCGAGAGTGGGACAGGGAGCTACGAGCAGTACTTC.

The chain carries TRBV28 and TRBJ1-2; 9 bases line up with TRBD1. The V gene end was trimmed by 0 bases and the J gene end by 0 bases; junction bases not matched to a gene: 5. Germline V gene sequence: CDR1 MDHEN, CDR2 SYDVKM. The CDR3 length is 17 residues. Here the CDR3 reads CASSLWDRGQANYGYTF. CDR3 coding DNA: TGTGCCAGCAGTTTATGGGACAGGGGACAAGCTAACTATGGCTACACCTTC.

This clone was detected a few times. The V and J genes are TRBV27 and TRBJ2-3, with 10 bases fitting TRBD2. The CDR3 is 17 amino acids. The V gene's germline CDR1 is MNHEY and CDR2 SMNVEV (reference sequence). J was trimmed by 6 bases and V by 0 bases; bases with no gene match: 9. The CDR3 loop reads CASSLSSSLAGVDTQYF. The CDR3 DNA reads as TGTGCCAGCAGTTTATCGAGCAGCCTAGCGGGAGTGGATACGCAGTATTTT.

There are a few counts of this clone. The CDR3 is CASSVGASRTTDTQYF. The CDR3 DNA reads as TGTGCCAGCAGCGTAGGTGCTAGCCGAACCACAGATACGCAGTATTTT. The chain carries TRBV9 and TRBJ2-3, with a weak D call TRBD2 (5 bases). The ends were cut back, 0 bases at V and 2 bases at J, with 13 bases in the middle. Germline loops: CDR1 SGDLS, CDR2 YYNGEE. The CDR3 loop spans 16 amino acids. The full variable domain, its missing parts supplied by reference TRBV9 and TRBJ2-3, is DSGVTQTPKHLITATGQRVTLRCSPRSGDLSVYWYQQSLDQGLQFLIQYYNGEERAKGNILERFSAQQFPDLHSELNLSSLELGDSALYFCASSVGASRTTDTQYFGPGTRLTVL.

This clone was detected only a few times. J is TRBJ2-7 and V is TRBV25-1; D is uncertain. With 6 bases removed from V and 2 bases from J, the gap between germline ends came to 20 bases. The length of the CDR3 is 16 residues. Germline-derived CDR1 and CDR2 are MGHDK and SYGVNS. The CDR3 DNA reads TGTGCCAGCAGCCCTCACTTTGGCGACCTTACCTACGAGCAGTACTTC. As protein: CASSPHFGDLTYEQYF.

The chain uses TRBV5-4 and TRBJ2-1; 7 bases match TRBD1. The V gene end was trimmed by 3 bases and the J gene end by 12 bases; junction bases not matched to a gene: 9. There are 13 residues in the CDR3. Germline CDR1 reads SGHNT; CDR2 reads YYREEE (reference sequence). The chain's CDR3 is CASSSGTEPGQFF. CDR3 bases: TGTGCCAGCAGCTCCGGGACAGAACCTGGGCAGTTCTTC.

This rearrangement joins TRBV7-9 to TRBJ2-7; weak D call: TRBD2 (6 bases). Germline V gene data show CDR1 as SEHNR and CDR2 as FQNEAQ (reference sequence). This CDR3 comprises 13 residues. Between the trimmed V and J ends, which lost 3 bases and 6 bases, there was a span of 12 bases. CDR3 coding DNA: TGTGCCAGCAGCTTCAGGGAGGTACGCGAGCAGTACTTC. It is translated as CASSFREVREQYF.

On this clone: Other DNA sequences in the same sample also yield this CDR3. The J gene is TRBJ1-5, the V gene TRBV29-1; TRBD1 is a possible D gene (5 bases). Germline V lookup: CDR1 SQVTM, CDR2 ANQGSEA. The V end was cut by 6 bases, the J end by 1 base, with 16 bases between. The CDR3 is made up of 15 amino acids. The CDR3 reads CSVLVRGGSNQPQHF. In nucleotides, the CDR3 is TGCAGCGTCCTGGTTAGGGGCGGCAGCAATCAGCCCCAGCATTTT. Combining the CDR3 with reference TRBV29-1 and TRBJ1-5 gives the whole variable domain SAVISQKPSRDICQRGTSLTIQCQVDSQVTMMFWYRQQPGQSLTLIATANQGSEATYESGFVIDKFPISRPNLTFSTLTVSNMSPEDSSIYLCSVLVRGGSNQPQHFGDGTRLSIL.

This clone was seen a handful of times. This sequence joins TRBV2 and TRBJ2-1, with D possibly being TRBD1 or TRBD2 (6 bases each). Trimming stripped 5 bases from V and 0 bases from J, with 17 bases between. CDR3 size: 17 residues. Germline V gene lookup returns CDR1 SNHLY and CDR2 FYNNEI. CDR3 nucleotides: TGTGCCAGCAGTCTCGAAAGAGGGGGACTCTCCTACAATGAGCAGTTCTTC. Protein sequence: CASSLERGGLSYNEQFF.

The rearrangement joins TRBV4-3 to TRBJ1-2; a possible D gene is TRBD1 (5 bases). The CDR3 is 13 residues long. Trimming removed 0 bases at V and 6 bases at J, with 8 bases between. The V gene's germline CDR1 is LGHNA and CDR2 YSLEER. The CDR3 protein is CASSQDPGDGYTF. In DNA form, the CDR3 reads TGCGCCAGCAGCCAAGATCCGGGGGATGGCTACACCTTC.

This clone was seen only a few times. Written as DNA, the CDR3 is TGTGCCAGCAGCTCGGACGGACGCGCCTATGGCTACACCTTC. Its translation: CASSSDGRAYGYTF. V and J are TRBV5-6 and TRBJ1-2; D uncertain. Germline CDR1 SGHDT, CDR2 YYEEEE. The V end lost 3 bases, the J end lost 4 bases, and 13 bases lay between the germline ends. CDR3 length: 14 amino acids. Full variable domain (remainder filled in from reference TRBV5-6 and TRBJ1-2): DAGVTQSPTHLIKTRGQQVTLRCSPKSGHDTVSWYQQALGQGPQFIFQYYEEEERQRGNFPDRFSGHQFPNYSSELNVNALLLGDSALYLCASSSDGRAYGYTFGSGTRLTVV.

The V and J genes are TRBV11-2 and TRBJ2-5, with D perhaps given as TRBD1 or TRBD2 (5 bases each). The CDR3 length is 14 residues. Per germline, CDR1 SGHAT and CDR2 FQNNGV. The V end lost 5 bases, the J end lost 5 bases, and 15 bases lay between the germline ends. The CDR3 loop is CASSPRGVKETQYF. The CDR3 nucleotides are TGTGCCAGCAGCCCCCGAGGGGTGAAGGAGACCCAGTACTTC.

Only a few counts were recorded for this clone. The chain joins TRBV9 to TRBJ2-7; 10 positions agree with TRBD2. The V segment lost 0 bases and the J segment 2 bases; nucleotides outside the gene matches: 5. The germline CDR1 and CDR2 sequences are SGDLS and YYNGEE. The CDR3 length is 16 residues. DNA for the CDR3: TGTGCCAGCAGCGTAGAATCTAGCGGGGGAACCTACGAGCAGTACTTC. Its translation: CASSVESSGGTYEQYF.